This TCR beta chain was sequenced in a study of beta chain features in type 1 diabetes. Study-level points and caveats: Sequencing used cDNA, and cells with high TCR expression could therefore be over-represented. Shortening of TCRB CDR3s, moderate but significant, appeared in all four CD4+ subsets of Type 1 diabetes patients. Sampled from patients, naive, central memory and Treg TCRB repertoires appeared more similar than those sampled from healthy donors.

Using CD45RO/CCR7/CD25/CD127/CD95/CD27, CD4+ naive, central memory, regulatory and stem cell-like memory cells were sorted. Sequencing targeted expressed TCRB transcripts, as all isolated RNA had been reverse transcribed. The method was immunoSEQ multiplex PCR; TCRdb's version includes in-frame clones alone and lacks a portion of them. The table has about 120,000 clones, over 15% seen once. Concerning this clone itself: Its matching antigen is unknown.

The CDR3 spans 15 residues. Germline V gene lookup returns CDR1 MNHNY and CDR2 SVGAGI (reference sequence). V was shortened by 5 bases and J by 4 bases, with 15 bases between the two germline ends. The material sequenced was central memory CD4+ T cells from blood. This chain links TRBV6-6 with TRBJ2-1, with D uncertain. This TCR was sampled from a man aged 25-45 years with type 1 diabetes. The CDR3 nucleotides read TGTGCCAGCAGTCCCGCAAGCCGCGAGTACAATGAGCAGTTCTTC. It is translated as CASSPASREYNEQFF.